The 2 T cell receptor beta chains in this list originate from one sample, sequenced in a study of blood T cell repertoires in COVID-19. Sequenced by immunoSEQ multiplex PCR; TCRdb stores in-frame clones only, minus some. The repertoire has more than 50,000 clones, 80% to 95% of them found once; the top ten carry around a sixth. The sequenced sample consisted of peripheral blood. The receptors were sampled from an elderly man with acute or convalescent COVID-19.

V and J are TRBV10-3 and TRBJ2-1, with D perhaps matching TRBD2 (5 bases). This CDR3 has 13 residues. From germline, CDR1 is ENHRY and CDR2 SYGVKD. V lost 6 bases to trimming and J lost 4 bases, with 10 bases between them. Here the CDR3 reads CAISIKRYNEQFF. CDR3 nucleotide sequence: TGTGCCATCAGCATAAAGCGGTACAATGAGCAGTTCTTC.

The rearrangement joins TRBV15 to TRBJ1-1; a possible D gene is TRBD1 (6 bases). Germline values: CDR1 LNHNV, CDR2 YYDKDF (reference sequence). This CDR3 is built from 18 residues. Trimming stripped 1 base from V and 2 bases from J, with 20 bases between. CDR3: CATSRGYTRGYDNTEAFF. The CDR3 nucleotides read TGTGCCACCAGCAGAGGGTACACCAGGGGATATGATAACACTGAAGCTTTCTTT. The whole variable domain, remainder taken from reference TRBV15 and TRBJ1-1, is DAMVIQNPRYQVTQFGKPVTLSCSQTLNHNVMYWYQQKSSQAPKLLFHYYDKDFNNEADTPDNFQSRRPNTSFCFLDIRSPGLGDTAMYLCATSRGYTRGYDNTEAFFGQGTRLTVV.